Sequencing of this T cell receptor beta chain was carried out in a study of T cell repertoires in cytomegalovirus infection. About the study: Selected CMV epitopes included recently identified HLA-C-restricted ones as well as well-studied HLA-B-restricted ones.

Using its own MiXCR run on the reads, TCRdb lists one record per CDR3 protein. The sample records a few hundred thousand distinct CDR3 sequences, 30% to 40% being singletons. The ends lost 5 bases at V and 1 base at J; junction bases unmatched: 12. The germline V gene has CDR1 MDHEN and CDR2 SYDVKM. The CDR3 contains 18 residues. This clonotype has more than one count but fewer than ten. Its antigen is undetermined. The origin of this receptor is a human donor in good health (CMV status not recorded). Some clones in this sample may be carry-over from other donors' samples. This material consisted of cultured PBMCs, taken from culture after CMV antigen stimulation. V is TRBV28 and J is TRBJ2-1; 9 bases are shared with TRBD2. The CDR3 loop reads CASSPLGSSGGSYNEQFF. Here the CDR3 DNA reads TGTGCCAGCAGTCCCCTAGGGAGTAGCGGGGGTTCCTACAATGAGCAGTTCTTC.